Below, one T cell receptor beta chain is given with its context. This clone was seen once. What antigen it recognizes has not been identified. No base-level quality is on record; no much larger clone is a single base apart. Library preparation employed the immunoSEQ multiplex PCR assay. A mixture of 60 forward primers for TCR Vbeta segments and 13 reverse primers for TCR Jbeta segments was used in the multiplex PCR. A multiplex PCR assay on genomic DNA amplified the CDR3 region of rearranged TCR beta genes. Amplified TCR beta libraries were sequenced as 87-base-pair reads on the Illumina HiSeq System. Processing in the source paper ran as follows. In a later analysis, roughly 80 million unique TCR beta chains were counted across the roughly 700 repertoires, and roughly 10 million of these chains were shared by at least two donors. Raw reads were error-corrected and collapsed into unique sequences by a nearest-neighbor algorithm in which closely related sequences were merged to remove PCR and sequencing errors. Alignment of CDR3 sequences to IMGT reference sequences was used to assign V, D and J gene segments. For a sequence to be retained, a match of at least six nucleotides to both a V gene segment and a J gene segment was required. A rearrangement was called productive if the CDR3 had no stop codons and remained in frame with V and J, and every other rearrangement was called non-productive. CDR3 was defined by IMGT convention, running from the second conserved V-encoded cysteine to the conserved J-encoded phenylalanine. The earlier analysis of 587 of the donors excluded sequences that lacked an unambiguous match to a single V gene segment. In an earlier analysis of 450 to 750 of the donors, a V segment was called functional when productive rearrangements were above 56.7%, and segregating when the standard deviation between donors exceeded 5%. To diagnose cytomegalovirus status from the catalog of TCR beta chain sequences, a statistical classification framework was built. V and J gene assignment, in a later analysis, came from comparing TCR nucleotide sequences with IMGT/GENE-DB human TR gene sequences. The TCRdist pipeline was used in a later analysis to assign CDR3 sequences and most-parsimonious VDJ recombination scenarios. In a later analysis, every TCR beta chain was defined by the combination of its CDR3 amino acid sequence and its V-gene family, and reads without a unique V-gene family were dropped. A later analysis removed roughly 590 highly shared, low-generation-probability nucleotide sequences to deal with suspected cross-contamination and a sequencing artifact. For each public chain, a later analysis derived a clonal expansion index from normalized ranks of inferred template counts within each repertoire. In a later analysis, generation probabilities were computed with a VDJ recombination model fitted to out-of-frame rearrangements, and the resulting probabilities were checked against IGoR. A later analysis scored TCR-TCR, TCR-HLA and TCR-CMV co-occurrence with hypergeometric tests, applying a repertoire-size bias correction to TCR pairs. To estimate false discovery rates, a later analysis permuted the HLA or CMV assignments 20 times. In a later analysis, co-occurring TCRs were grouped using DBSCAN, with TCRdist sequence similarity added in when clustering inside HLA-allele-positive subsets. Co-occurrence clustering excluded repertoires with fewer than 30,000 or more than 120,000 public chains, plus five with anomalous nucleotide sharing. The table was pulled from immuneACCESS by TCRdb, which kept in-frame rearrangements only. Such tables lose some clones; where checked, under half of the loss comes from unresolved V genes, and the rest has no known cause. The V and J calls and clone size are taken from that table; D and trimming were inferred from the DNA. The sample data list over 110,000 clones, and 82% of these were observed just once. Jointly, the top ten make up approximately 2.4% of the sample.

This record belongs to a study of cytomegalovirus exposure and HLA in healthy donors (dated by TCRdb to 2017 to 2019). In the study overall: An earlier analysis of several hundred of the donors reported about 290 Gb of sequence data and 117 million unique TCR beta sequences from about 179 million T cells. An early release that covered approximately 600 HLA-typed donors contained approximately 290 gigabases of sequencing data and 75 million to 100 million unique TCR sequences. Of the roughly 410 genotyped donors, roughly 80% were placed in the genetic ancestry cluster associated with self-reported Caucasian donors. The study aimed to test whether cataloging public T cell receptors could reveal signatures of past pathogen exposure. The T cell repertoires of 666 subjects were profiled by immunosequencing and related to cytomegalovirus serostatus. In addition to the first cohort of 666 subjects, a separate validation cohort of 120 different subjects was used. High-throughput TCR immunosequencing, statistical association of individual TCRs with disease status, and machine learning were combined to predict cytomegalovirus infection status. To study patterns of TCR occurrence, a later analysis re-analyzed previously published TCR beta repertoires from 500 to 850 donors and added high-resolution HLA genotyping. Rather than using new phenotypic data, the later analysis identified candidate immune exposures from TCR beta sequences and from how often those sequences occurred across donors. In an earlier analysis of 587 of the donors, high-throughput TCR beta sequencing was used to judge whether each TCR beta V gene segment behaved as functional or pseudogenic. Donor age, sex, ethnicity and CMV serostatus were compiled together with the repertoire data. Genome-wide SNP genotypes for about 55% of the roughly 670 donors were used in a later genetic analysis, which treated that subset as a discovery cohort. All discovery cohort repertoires had been generated on a single sequencing platform. Both class I and class II loci were covered by HLA typing, at four-digit resolution. Typing coverage differed by locus: A, B, C, DRB1 and DQB1 were typed in roughly 620-630 donors, DQA1 in 500 to 550, DPA1 in nearly 610, and DPB1 in just under 480. About five DR-DQ haplotypes were treated as single units for association and clustering because of strong linkage in the cohort. Among almost 400 genotyped donors of the cohort, an average of roughly 240,000 unique TCR beta nucleotide sequences were sequenced per donor, roughly 20% of them non-productive.

Study-wide findings and limitations: A later analysis found that HLA-associated TCR beta chains were more clonally expanded and had lower generation probabilities than equally common non-associated chains. Because counts were too low, approximately 18 rarely observed V segments, including chromosome 9 orphons, were excluded from the earlier analysis of 500 to 700 of the donors. In a later analysis, more than 15,000 TCR beta sequences were associated with specific HLA alleles at a false discovery rate of 0.05. The sequencing pipeline was judged likely to have produced a cluster of highly shared sequence variants as a technical artifact. Some IMGT-functional V segments, including TRBV6-2 and TRBV6-3, could not be told apart with the 87-base-pair reads, so those segments were excluded. In both the original and validation cohorts, the classifier was reported to diagnose cytomegalovirus status with high specificity and sensitivity. Compared with the roughly 600-donor mean, donors in an Asian-associated ancestry cluster had fewer N-insertions in productive TCRs, according to a later genetic analysis. A few of the identified cytomegalovirus-associated TCR beta chains were confirmed in vitro to be specific for cytomegalovirus antigens. A later analysis reported that several top co-occurrence clusters appeared linked to parvovirus B19, influenza, CMV and Epstein-Barr virus. V-gene and J-gene trimming of TCR beta chains was associated with a missense DCLRE1C variant in a later genetic analysis, and the association was replicated in an independent cohort. Strong co-occurrence of HLA alleles, especially DR and DQ, made assigning TCR associations to individual alleles difficult. In this cohort, only TCR beta chains were sequenced, and detectable features were limited by the absence of alpha or paired-chain data. The authors suggested that the approach could potentially be generalized to other disease states and immunological phenotypes. According to a later analysis, TCR association rates differed among HLA loci, with DRB1 alleles showing the most associated TCRs and HLA-C alleles showing the fewest. In an earlier analysis of around 600 of the donors, most TCR beta V segments were observed in productive rearrangements about 87% or about 30% of the time, broadly matching IMGT annotations. The only immune exposure information available for the cohort was CMV serostatus. The study gave a list of about 170 TCR beta chains associated with cytomegalovirus. A further reported finding was that TCR beta sequences accurately predicted the HLA-A and HLA-B alleles for most subjects in the first cohort. Linkage disequilibrium might explain the correlated functional status among segregating V segments, but an unknown experimental factor could not be ruled out. According to a later analysis, most CMV-associated TCR beta chains appeared to be HLA-restricted, and the HLA associations seemed to be driven largely by CMV exposure. Because some donors lacked HLA typing at each locus, the association tests relied only on the typed subset. Most TCR sequences were observed very rarely across donors, whereas some public TCRs were present in many individuals. The presence/absence analyses assumed that sequencing depth was roughly uniform across donors, and that assumption may not be true.

Trimming accounts for 7 bases at V and 0 bases at J, while the number of junction bases matched to no gene is 7. From the germline V gene, CDR1 is MNHNS and CDR2 is SASEGT. The CDR3 runs 15 residues from the cysteine to the phenylalanine. Kept here is only the CDR3 DNA, which spans 45 bases and is read in frame from base 1. The cohort consisted of some 730 healthy bone marrow donors. Cohort members were all nominally healthy when sampled, although unrecorded immune exposures were likely present. The donor tested CMV seronegative and was one of the 352 seronegative cohort members. Each donor provided a peripheral blood sample, and peripheral blood mononuclear cells were used for TCR beta sequencing. The Qiagen DNeasy Blood Extraction Kit was used to extract genomic DNA from the blood cell samples.

This TCR was sampled from a male donor in good health and CMV-seronegative. Sequenced material: PBMCs. The receptor chain draws on TRBV6-1 and TRBJ2-3, and 7 junction bases match TRBD2. The DNA is TGTGCCAGCACCCGGACTAGATCTAGCACAGATACGCAGTATTTT. Translation gives CASTRTRSSTDTQYF.